Listed below are T cell receptor beta chains from one sample, sequenced in a study of cytomegalovirus exposure and HLA in healthy donors. TCRdb's table, derived via immunoSEQ multiplex PCR, lists solely in-frame clones and lacks some. The table records 180,000 or so clones, 60% to 80% of them present only once. Sequences were obtained from PBMCs. These receptors were obtained from a man aged 45-65 years in good health and CMV-seropositive. The CDR3 runs from the conserved cysteine through the conserved F or W.

len: 16; v_gene: TRBV7-9; j_gene: TRBJ1-1; CDR3aa: CASSLALGQGGTEAFF
len: 13; v_gene: TRBV11-2; j_gene: -; CDR3aa: CASSRNQGYEQYF
len: 17; v_gene: TRBV7-9; j_gene: TRBJ2-2; CDR3aa: CASSDRNRQGPTGELFF
len: 15; v_gene: TRBV6-1; j_gene: TRBJ2-5; CDR3aa: CASNPTGTGKETQYF
len: 13; v_gene: TRBV19; j_gene: TRBJ1-5; CDR3aa: CASSIPSNQPQHF
len: 14; v_gene: TRBV19; j_gene: TRBJ1-5; CDR3aa: CASSTGTDAQPQHF
len: 13; v_gene: TRBV9; j_gene: TRBJ2-7; CDR3aa: CASSVEGLGEQYF
len: 14; v_gene: TRBV7-9; j_gene: TRBJ1-5; CDR3aa: CASSLEGPYQPQHF
len: 14; v_gene: TRBV6-5; j_gene: TRBJ1-3; CDR3aa: CASSPGTTGNTIYF
len: 16; v_gene: TRBV6-6; j_gene: TRBJ1-1; CDR3aa: CASSSPDRGQSTEAFF
len: 14; v_gene: TRBV2; j_gene: TRBJ1-5; CDR3aa: CASSPTGGDQPQHF
len: 15; v_gene: TRBV19; j_gene: TRBJ2-1; CDR3aa: CASSIGPSRYNEQFF
len: 17; v_gene: TRBV28; j_gene: TRBJ2-6; CDR3aa: CASKDGVYNSGANVLTF
len: 13; v_gene: TRBV2; j_gene: TRBJ2-2; CDR3aa: CASSKQGSGELFF
len: 16; v_gene: TRBV7-6; j_gene: TRBJ2-7; CDR3aa: CASSLRGVHNSYEQYF
len: 16; v_gene: TRBV5-1; j_gene: TRBJ1-6; CDR3aa: CASSRGGPSYNSPLHF
len: 16; v_gene: TRBV5-1; j_gene: TRBJ2-3; CDR3aa: CASSLALAGGTDTQYF
len: 17; v_gene: TRBV7-2; j_gene: TRBJ1-4; CDR3aa: CASSLVDRVKQGEKLFF
len: 14; v_gene: TRBV2; j_gene: TRBJ2-1; CDR3aa: CASIEGGAYNEQFF
len: 15; v_gene: TRBV4-3; j_gene: TRBJ1-3; CDR3aa: CASSQDDRAGNTIYF
len: 13; v_gene: TRBV6-5; j_gene: TRBJ1-1; CDR3aa: CASSYSGGAEAFF
len: 12; v_gene: TRBV7-9; j_gene: TRBJ2-1; CDR3aa: CSSSPTTNEQFF
len: 16; v_gene: TRBV6-6; j_gene: TRBJ1-5; CDR3aa: CASKGTATYSNQPQHF
len: 14; v_gene: TRBV6-5; j_gene: TRBJ1-5; CDR3aa: CASSYPEAVQPQHF
len: 15; v_gene: TRBV27; j_gene: TRBJ2-5; CDR3aa: CASSLSGTPQETQYF
len: 15; v_gene: TRBV15; j_gene: TRBJ2-2; CDR3aa: CATSHNRDFTGELFF
len: 14; v_gene: TRBV7-2; j_gene: TRBJ2-5; CDR3aa: CASSLSTGMETQYF
len: 12; v_gene: TRBV7-9; j_gene: TRBJ1-6; CDR3aa: CASSSPGAPLHF
len: 14; v_gene: TRBV6-5; j_gene: TRBJ1-3; CDR3aa: CASSMGVSGNTIYF
len: 15; v_gene: TRBV13; j_gene: TRBJ1-2; CDR3aa: CASSLGRGLVYGYTF
len: 16; v_gene: TRBV6-5; j_gene: TRBJ1-3; CDR3aa: CASSSRGGFSGNTIYF
len: 14; v_gene: TRBV5-6; j_gene: TRBJ1-1; CDR3aa: CASRQTGSGPEAFF
len: 13; v_gene: TRBV10-1; j_gene: TRBJ2-1; CDR3aa: CASRRGGSNEQFF